This T cell receptor (beta chain) was captured by sequencing in a study of T cells in Graves' hyperthyroidism and ophthalmopathy. Study-level points and caveats: A model of 13 V-J pairs discriminated ophthalmopathy from stable hyperthyroidism.

From RNA transcripts, TCR beta CDR3 regions were amplified. A set of HTBI primers served as the primers for a first-round RT-PCR of the TCR CDR3. MiXCR, applied by TCRdb to the multiplex PCR reads, yields one record per CDR3 protein. The data show hundreds of thousands of distinct CDR3 sequences, with about 15% seen just once and about 5.8% held by the top ten. Details on this clonotype: The target antigen is unknown.

Germline V lookup: CDR1 LNHDA, CDR2 SQIVND (reference sequence). V lost 7 bases and J 8 bases, leaving 15 bases between the germline ends. This CDR3 is built from 14 residues. The receptor was derived from a woman in her 30s with Graves' hyperthyroidism that later progressed to Graves' ophthalmopathy. This chain joins TRBV19 and TRBJ2-6; the D call may be TRBD1 or TRBD2 (6 bases each). What was sequenced was blood. CDR3 in amino acids: CASMLTGGTNVLTF. CDR3 nucleotides: TGTGCCAGTATGTTGACAGGAGGGACCAACGTCCTGACTTTC.